This TCR beta chain was found in a study of blood T cell repertoires in COVID-19. Study background: Sites in the United States, Italy and Spain provided acute and convalescent COVID-19 samples. In each case, the material was cDNA or gDNA derived from T cells, B-cell-depleted T cells, or PBMCs.

Per the authors' pipeline: Reference gene primer amplification gave estimated nucleated cell counts. TCRdb keeps only in-frame clones here, not all; method: immunoSEQ multiplex PCR. V, J and clone size are those of that table, while D and trimming were read from the DNA. The sample has about 200,000 clones; nearly 90% are singletons. Germline V lookup: CDR1 MNHEY, CDR2 SVGAGI. This CDR3 has 15 residues. V was pared by 2 bases and J by 2 bases, with 10 bases between. This TCR was recovered from a man aged 60 to 75 with active or convalescent COVID-19. What was sequenced was peripheral blood. This chain links TRBV6-5 with TRBJ1-3; D may be TRBD1 (5 bases). The CDR3 reads CASSYIRATGNTIYF. The CDR3 DNA reads TGTGCCAGCAGTTACATCAGGGCCACTGGAAACACCATATATTTT.